This T cell receptor beta chain was documented in a study of tumor and adjacent non-tumor tissue in lung cancer. As for the study in general: Each sample yielded a few million productive TCRbeta reads on average.

This sample's RNA came from whole unsorted tissue. The normal lung tissue was taken more than 3 cm from the tumor edge. Concerning this clonotype itself: A read error may be the cause here, since a much bigger clone is one base away.

This CDR3 is 11 amino acids long. Per germline, CDR1 SQVTM and CDR2 ANQGSEA. Trimming cost V 7 bases and J 6 bases, with 9 bases left between them. Three rounds of nested PCR, following a modified ARM-PCR protocol, produced the TCRbeta library. TCRdb used MiXCR to reprocess the multiplex PCR reads, holding one entry per CDR3 protein. The repertoire holds around 80,000 distinct CDR3 sequences, approximately 82% seen once, with roughly 37% in the top ten. Sequencing was done on a sample of distant non-tumor lung tissue. The receptor was isolated from a man between 70 and 80 years old with non-small cell lung cancer. The rearrangement links TRBV29-1 to TRBJ2-2; D remains ambiguous. The CDR3 bases are TGCAGCGGACACGACGCCGGGGAGCTGTTTTTT. It codes for CSGHDAGELFF.